The 11 T cell receptor beta chains reported below all come from one sample, sequenced in a study of blood T cell repertoires in COVID-19. The repertoire was sequenced with immunoSEQ multiplex PCR; TCRdb's copy has only in-frame clones and lacks some. Of about 170,000 clones detected, around 78% appear once; the ten largest clones hold about 4.4%. The sample comprised PBMCs or T cells enriched from blood (not recorded which). Source of these receptors: a woman aged 50 to 60 who had recovered from COVID-19.

The CDR3 coding sequence is TGTGCCAGCAGCCAAGAGAGGACAGGGTTTTCACCCCTCCACTTT. The encoded protein is CASSQERTGFSPLHF. This chain joins TRBV14 and TRBJ1-6; 8 bases fit TRBD1. From germline, CDR1 is SGHDN and CDR2 FVKESK. The CDR3 totals 15 residues. Losses at the gene ends were 0 bases for V and 9 bases for J; bases not matched to a gene: 4.

V is TRBV6-6 and J is TRBJ1-2; 8 bases map to TRBD1. CDR3 length: 16 residues. CDR1 and CDR2 (germline): MNHNY, SVGAGI (reference sequence). V was pared by 7 bases and J by 7 bases, with 17 bases of the junction left unmatched. For the CDR3, the DNA is TGTGCCAGCACACGGACAGGGCTTGAGGCAATCTCTGGCTACACCTTC. Translated: CASTRTGLEAISGYTF.

CDR3 in DNA: TGTGCCAGCAGCGACACCCCAGGGGCTCCCTATGGCTACACCTTC. It yields the protein CASSDTPGAPYGYTF. The V gene is TRBV9, the J gene TRBJ1-2; perhaps TRBD1 as D (6 bases). In germline, CDR1 is SGDLS, CDR2 YYNGEE. V was cut by 3 bases and J by 4 bases, with 16 bases left in between. This CDR3 has 15 amino acids.

The chain links TRBV29-1 to TRBJ2-3, with D possibly matching TRBD2 (6 bases). The V and J ends lost 4 bases and 4 bases respectively, with 15 bases between them. The length of the CDR3 is 14 residues. In germline, CDR1 is SQVTM, CDR2 ANQGSEA. The DNA for the CDR3 is TGCAGCGTTGCTGTAGCGGCATACTCAGATACGCAGTATTTT. Translated, it gives CSVAVAAYSDTQYF.

The rearrangement uses TRBV3-1 (or the pseudogene TRBV3-2) and TRBJ1-5, with D possibly being TRBD1 (5 bases). Germline V gene lookup returns CDR1 LGHDT and CDR2 YNNKEL (reference sequence). CDR3 length: 15 amino acids. Trimming removed 4 bases from V and 3 bases from J, with 13 bases in between. Here the CDR3 reads CASSPSGVANQPQHF. CDR3 sequence (DNA): TGTGCCAGCAGCCCGTCGGGGGTTGCCAATCAGCCCCAGCATTTT.

The chain links TRBV9 to TRBJ2-1, with D possibly matching TRBD2 (6 bases). The CDR3 contains 15 residues. V gave up 4 bases and J gave up 10 bases, with 21 bases separating them. CDR1 is SGDLS, CDR2 YYNGEE, per germline. The CDR3 region is CASSMSGVATWEQFF. CDR3 nucleotide sequence: TGTGCCAGCAGCATGTCGGGAGTAGCCACATGGGAGCAGTTCTTC.

The chain couples TRBV4-1 to TRBJ1-1; unclear D gene. V gave up 1 base and J gave up 0 bases, with 12 bases separating them. The CDR3 has 16 amino acids. Germline CDR1 MGHRA, CDR2 YSYEKL. For the CDR3, the DNA is TGCGCCAGCAGCCAAGGTATGCAGTCAATGAACACTGAAGCTTTCTTT. Protein product: CASSQGMQSMNTEAFF.

The chain carries TRBV27 and TRBJ1-1, with TRBD1 matching over 9 bases. This CDR3 spans 13 amino acids. The germline V gene has CDR1 MNHEY and CDR2 SMNVEV (reference sequence). The V gene end was trimmed by 6 bases and the J gene end by 5 bases; junction bases not matched to a gene: 4. CDR3 nucleotides: TGTGCCAGCAGGGGACAGGGAAGTACTGAAGCTTTCTTT. Its protein is CASRGQGSTEAFF.

The chain recombines TRBV7-9 with TRBJ1-1; D perhaps matches TRBD1 (5 bases). The CDR3 is 14 amino acids. Germline V lookup: CDR1 SEHNR, CDR2 FQNEAQ (reference sequence). The V gene lost 3 bases and the J gene lost 4 bases, with 12 bases spanning the gap. The CDR3 sequence: CASSLIGEGTEAFF. CDR3 bases: TGTGCCAGCAGCTTGATAGGGGAGGGCACTGAAGCTTTCTTT.

CDR3 DNA: TGTGCCAGCAGCTTAGGGACAGGGGCCCCGAACACTGAAGCTTTCTTT. Translated, it gives CASSLGTGAPNTEAFF. The chain uses TRBV11-3 and TRBJ1-1, with 9 bases identical to TRBD1. Trimming took 1 base from V and 1 from J; bases not matched to a gene: 4. Looked up from germline, CDR1 is SGHNT and CDR2 is YENEEA. CDR3 size: 16 residues.

The gene calls are TRBV13 and TRBJ2-1; TRBD2 matches 11 bases. Unmatched junction bases numbered 14, after V lost 5 bases and J lost 8 bases. CDR1 is PRHDT, CDR2 FYEKMQ, per germline (reference sequence). This CDR3 is 17 amino acids long. CDR3 region: CASSPQELAGGLDEQFF. In DNA form, the CDR3 reads TGTGCCAGCAGCCCGCAAGAGTTAGCGGGGGGGCTGGATGAGCAGTTCTTC.